The 8 T cell receptor beta chains listed next were all sequenced from one sample in a study of T cell responses to AZD1222 COVID-19 vaccine. TCRdb's copy holds only in-frame clones and misses some; the assay was immunoSEQ multiplex PCR. The profile shows 100,000 to 130,000 clones, around 92% of them singletons. Sequenced here: peripheral blood, sampled on day 0 of AZD1222 vaccination. These receptors all come from an adult in good health.

The chain combines TRBV5-1 with TRBJ2-7, with D possibly matching TRBD1 (6 bases). The germline V gene has CDR1 SGHRS and CDR2 YFSETQ. This CDR3 spans 13 amino acids. Trimming removed 4 bases from V and 3 bases from J, with 11 bases in between. The CDR3 region has the DNA TGCGCCAGCAGCACGCAGGGGAGCTACGAGCAGTACTTC. Translation gives CASSTQGSYEQYF.

The chain links TRBV9 to TRBJ1-1; unclear D gene. The germline CDR1 and CDR2 sequences are SGDLS and YYNGEE. The CDR3 covers 15 residues. Trimming shortened V by 0 bases and J by 5 bases, and 14 bases separated the two germline ends. The CDR3 sequence: CASSVGTSSGTEAFF. In nucleotides, the CDR3 is TGTGCCAGCAGCGTAGGAACAAGTTCTGGGACTGAAGCTTTCTTT.

The rearrangement links TRBV19 to TRBJ2-3; D may be TRBD2 (5 bases). This CDR3 region has 13 residues. Germline assignment: CDR1 LNHDA and CDR2 SQIVND (reference sequence). Trimming took 10 bases from V and 2 from J, leaving 13 bases between them. CDR3 loop: CAIAPTVTDTQYF. Here the CDR3 DNA reads TGTGCCATAGCGCCTACCGTCACAGATACGCAGTATTTT.

The CDR3 loop is CASSLSGPLNSPLHF. The CDR3 bases are TGTGCCAGCAGCTTATCGGGGCCTTTGAATTCACCCCTCCACTTT. The gene calls are TRBV11-2 and TRBJ1-6, with a weak D call TRBD1 (5 bases). Trimming took 2 bases from V and 7 from J, leaving 12 bases between them. The CDR3 has 15 residues. Looked up from germline, CDR1 is SGHAT and CDR2 is FQNNGV. Using reference TRBV11-2 and TRBJ1-6 for the parts outside the CDR3, the full variable domain is EAGVAQSPRYKIIEKRQSVAFWCNPISGHATLYWYQQILGQGPKLLIQFQNNGVVDDSQLPKDRFSAERLKGVDSTLKIQPAKLEDSAVYLCASSLSGPLNSPLHFGNGTRLTVT.

CDR3 loop: CASSEQALTQYF. The CDR3 DNA is TGTGCCAGCAGTGAACAAGCGCTTACGCAGTATTTT. This chain links TRBV6-1 with TRBJ2-3; D call uncertain. CDR3 length: 12 residues. CDR1 and CDR2 from the germline V gene are MNHNS and SASEGT. Trimming removed 2 bases at V and 8 bases at J, with 8 bases between.

The chain has TRBV7-8 and TRBJ1-3; 8 bases match TRBD1. Trimming removed 5 bases from V and 0 bases from J; junction bases left unmatched: 9. The germline V gene has CDR1 SGHVS and CDR2 FQNEAQ. The CDR3 is 17 residues long. The CDR3 sequence: CASSPVGQGYSGNTIYF. CDR3 nucleotide sequence: TGTGCCAGCAGCCCCGTCGGACAGGGCTACTCTGGAAACACCATATATTTT. Drawing the rest from reference TRBV7-8 and TRBJ1-3, the complete variable domain is GAGVSQSPRYKVAKRGQDVALRCDPISGHVSLFWYQQALGQGPEFLTYFQNEAQLDKSGLPSDRFFAERPEGSVSTLKIQRTQQEDSAVYLCASSPVGQGYSGNTIYFGEGSWLTVV.

DNA of the CDR3: TGTGCCAGCAGTTACGGGGCTACGAACACCGGGGAGCTGTTTTTT. Amino acid sequence: CASSYGATNTGELFF. The chain is built from TRBV6-2 or TRBV6-3 and TRBJ2-2, with TRBD1 as a possible D gene (5 bases). V shed 2 bases and J shed 0 bases, with 7 bases lying between them. Looked up from germline, CDR1 is MNHEY and CDR2 is SVGEGT. CDR3 length: 15 residues.

The CDR3 loop reads CASSQDARSGSAYNEQFF. CDR3 in DNA: TGCGCCAGCAGCCAAGACGCGAGGAGCGGGAGTGCCTACAATGAGCAGTTCTTC. The gene calls are TRBV4-3 and TRBJ2-1, with 8 bases lining up with TRBD2. The junction had 9 bases not matched to a gene; V was cut back by 0 bases and J by 2 bases. This CDR3 has 18 residues. In germline, CDR1 is LGHNA, CDR2 YSLEER.